This T cell receptor (beta chain) was captured by sequencing in a study of shared clonotypes between healthy human individuals. Study context: For every donor, three CD4 naive, three CD4 memory, two CD8 naive and one CD8 memory plates were used.

Sequenced by immunoSEQ multiplex PCR; TCRdb stores in-frame clones only, minus some. This table holds 2.5 million or so clones, around 90% found once. About this clone: Its target is unknown.

Points from the study as a whole: Naive CD4 clonotypes were shared across a handful of donors at roughly 5.3%.

The CDR3 is 15 amino acids. V was clipped by 0 bases and J by 4 bases, with 11 bases between them. Germline V gene lookup returns CDR1 SGHRS and CDR2 YFSETQ. This receptor was identified in a young man in good health. Sequences were obtained from naive CD4+ T cells sorted from blood. The subset: CD45RA+ positively selected. The rearrangement joins TRBV5-1 to TRBJ1-3, with D possibly TRBD1 on 5 matching bases. The CDR3 sequence is CASSLGWTSGNTIYF. CDR3 nucleotides: TGCGCCAGCAGCTTGGGCTGGACAAGCGGAAACACCATATATTTT.